This T cell receptor (beta chain) was found in a study of cytomegalovirus exposure and HLA in healthy donors. Study outcomes and limitations: Presence/absence analyses rested on an assumption that sequencing depth was roughly uniform across donors. Researchers reported in a later analysis that common viral pathogens appeared linked to several top clusters. Reports showed the classifier diagnosing cytomegalovirus status with high specificity and sensitivity. The study listed some 160 cytomegalovirus-associated TCR beta chains.

The V and J ends lost 1 base and 2 bases respectively, with 6 bases between them. CDR3 length equals 14 residues. Germline loops: CDR1 SEHNR, CDR2 FQNEAQ (reference sequence). This clone has a handful of counts. The target antigen is unknown. PCR amplification relied on 60 Vbeta primers (plus 13 Jbeta primers). Libraries were prepared by immunoSEQ multiplex PCR; TCRdb keeps only in-frame clonotypes and omits some of them. Of some 80,000 clones listed, over 9% are singletons. This chain connects TRBV7-9 to TRBJ1-5, with D maybe TRBD1 (6 bases). Source material: PBMCs. This receptor was taken from a man in his 60s in good health and CMV-seropositive. The CDR3 loop is CASSLEGGNQPQHF. The DNA of the CDR3 is TGTGCCAGCAGCTTAGAGGGGGGCAATCAGCCCCAGCATTTT.